These T cell receptor beta chains were read from a single sample in a study of T cells in tumors after PD-1 blockade. Sequencing used immunoSEQ multiplex PCR; TCRdb keeps in-frame clones, though not all of them. The table records approximately 60,000 clones, less than 85% of them present only once. The sample here was PBMCs, taken after anti-PD-1 treatment. These receptor sequences come from a human donor with basal cell carcinoma. Both conserved end residues are part of each CDR3.

TRBJ2-7 | TRBV28 | CASSETGRAYEQYF
TRBJ1-2 | TRBV27 | CASSRTLSDGVYGYTF
TRBJ2-2 | TRBV7-2 | CARVYSRGGPDGELFF
TRBJ1-6 | TRBV28 | CASSLARRQGSKSPLHF
TRBJ2-2 | TRBV2 | CASRRTSGGPDTGELFF
TRBJ2-4 | TRBV20-1 | CSASTQAKNIQYF
TRBJ2-5 | TRBV10-3 | CAISGEVRETQYF
TRBJ1-1 | TRBV10-2 | CASSVTEATEAFF
TRBJ2-3 | TRBV5-4 | CASSLRVESTDTQYF
TRBJ1-5 | TRBV6-1 | CASSEEPSGNQPQHF
TRBJ1-1 | TRBV28 | CASSFGQRDTEAFF
TRBJ2-3 | TRBV7-8 | CASSQQLSTDTQYF
TRBJ2-3 | TRBV6-4 | CASSLLAGSTDTQYF
TRBJ1-1 | TRBV12-5 | CASGLDGAFGAFF
TRBJ2-7 | TRBV5-4 | CASRRQGSSYEQYF
TRBJ2-1 | TRBV18 | CASSPGQGGYNEQFF
TRBJ2-5 | TRBV4-1 | CASSQVGLETQYF
TRBJ2-2 | TRBV5-6 | CASSLYGNTGELFF
TRBJ2-1 | TRBV6-1 | CASSQDPSGGVNEQFF
TRBJ1-6 | TRBV2 | CASSARDRGSSYNSPLHF
TRBJ2-1 | TRBV19 | CASSIGQGPYNEQFF
TRBJ2-1 | TRBV18 | CASSPGLNNEQFF
TRBJ2-3 | TRBV7-2 | CASSLGTRQGTDTQYF
TRBJ1-1 | TRBV7-2 | CASSFSGFGNTEAFF
TRBJ2-2 | TRBV11-1 | CASSSESYGTGELFF
TRBJ1-2 | TRBV11-3 | CASSSGGGYGYTF
TRBJ2-1 | TRBV2 | CASSEFVGANEQFF
TRBJ2-7 | TRBV5-1 | CASSIGQGVVEQYF
TRBJ2-7 | TRBV24-1 | CATTPRGSSYEQYF
TRBJ1-1 | TRBV28 | CASRDARGTEAFF
TRBJ1-1 | TRBV12-5 | CASGLGFQHTEAFF
TRBJ2-5 | TRBV27 | CASSLMETQYF
TRBJ1-2 | TRBV20-1 | CSASLPTVNYGYTF
TRBJ2-5 | TRBV10-3 | CAISHGTSTLETQYF
TRBJ1-3 | TRBV3-1/TRBV3-2 | CASSQGEQGANSGSTIYF
TRBJ2-1 | TRBV25-1 | CASSARRYLDIYNEQFF
TRBJ1-3 | TRBV9 | CASSVRPGQGGNTIYF
TRBJ1-1 | TRBV7-9 | CASSSRRGSNTEAFF
TRBJ1-6 | TRBV28 | CASRLDRFLNNSPLHF
TRBJ2-2 | TRBV7-8 | CASSFRQGGTGELFF
TRBJ1-4 | TRBV18 | CASSPLHNEKLFF
TRBJ1-2 | TRBV4-1 | CASSTPRNYGYTF
TRBJ2-7 | TRBV5-4 | CASSRRDSYEQYF
TRBJ1-1 | TRBV5-1 | CASSFLGGNTEAFF
TRBJ1-4 | TRBV2 | CASSGDRGLATNEKLFF
TRBJ1-1 | TRBV19 | CASSPLSGVNTEAFF
TRBJ1-2 | TRBV7-2 | CASSPDRGLYGYTF
TRBJ2-5 | TRBV13 | CASSLKETQYF